The 6 T cell receptor beta chains listed next were all sequenced from one sample in a study of cytomegalovirus exposure and HLA in healthy donors. The primer mix had 60 Vbeta and 13 Jbeta primers. The protocol was immunoSEQ multiplex PCR, while the TCRdb copy is restricted to in-frame clones and leaves out a portion. The sample contains about 94,000 clones, over 65% of which appear only once. Input material: PBMCs. All receptors derive from a man between 25 and 39 years old in good health and CMV-seronegative.

In this sample, this clone turned up a few times. The rearrangement joins TRBV2 to TRBJ2-2; possibly TRBD1 for D (5 bases). Germline CDR1 and CDR2: SNHLY and FYNNEI. Trimming pared 8 bases from V and 0 bases from J, leaving 13 bases between. This CDR3 region has 15 residues. The CDR3 loop reads CASLLGAANTGELFF. The CDR3 DNA reads TGTGCCAGCCTCTTAGGGGCCGCGAACACCGGGGAGCTGTTTTTT.

The rearrangement joins TRBV7-9 to TRBJ2-2; no definite D call. This CDR3 is 16 amino acids long. The V gene's germline CDR1 is SEHNR and CDR2 FQNEAQ (reference sequence). Trimming shortened V by 8 bases and J by 1 base, and 17 bases separated the two germline ends. The CDR3 protein is CASPKPSPLNTGELFF. The DNA for the CDR3 is TGTGCCAGCCCTAAACCCTCCCCATTGAACACCGGGGAGCTGTTTTTT.

This sequence joins TRBV7-9 and TRBJ2-1; no firm D call. The length of the CDR3 is 14 residues. Germline lookup yields CDR1 SEHNR and CDR2 FQNEAQ (reference sequence). Trimming took 5 bases from V and 10 from J, leaving 18 bases between them. DNA for the CDR3: TGTGCCAGCAGCAACGACCGGAGAATTGGGGAGCAGTTCTTC. This gives the protein CASSNDRRIGEQFF.

The V and J genes are TRBV28 and TRBJ2-7, with TRBD1 matching 7 bases. V shed 7 bases, J shed 7 bases, and the junction held 7 bases outside the gene matches. CDR3 length equals 12 residues. The germline V gene has CDR1 MDHEN and CDR2 SYDVKM. The CDR3 DNA follows: TGTGCCAGCACCTTCAGGGGGATTGAGCAGTACTTC. Protein product: CASTFRGIEQYF.

DNA of the CDR3: TGTGCCAGCAGCCTTAGCGGGAGAGACAATGAGCAGTTCTTC. Its protein is CASSLSGRDNEQFF. This chain uses TRBV7-3 with TRBJ2-1; 9 bases map to TRBD2. This CDR3 has 14 residues. Trimming cost V 5 bases and J 5 bases; bases outside gene matches: 4. The germline V gene has CDR1 SGHTA and CDR2 FQGTGA.

V and J are TRBV6-4 and TRBJ2-7; 7 positions match TRBD1. The CDR3 consists of 14 residues. Germline V lookup: CDR1 MRHNA, CDR2 SNTAGT. Trimming took 5 bases from V and 2 from J; bases not matched to a gene: 6. The CDR3 loop reads CASSPTGTAYEQYF. In DNA form, the CDR3 reads TGTGCCAGCAGTCCGACAGGGACGGCCTACGAGCAGTACTTC.